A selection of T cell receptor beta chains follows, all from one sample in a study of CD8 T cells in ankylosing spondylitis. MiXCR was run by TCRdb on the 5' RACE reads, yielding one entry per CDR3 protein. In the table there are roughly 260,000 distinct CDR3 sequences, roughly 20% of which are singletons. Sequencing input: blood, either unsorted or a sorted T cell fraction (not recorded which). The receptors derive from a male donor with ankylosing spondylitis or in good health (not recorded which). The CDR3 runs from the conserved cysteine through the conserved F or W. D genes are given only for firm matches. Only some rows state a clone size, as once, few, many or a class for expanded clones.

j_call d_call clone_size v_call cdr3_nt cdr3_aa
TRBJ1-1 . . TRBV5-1 TGCGCCAGCAGCTTGGGTGTATCCTGGGGGCCGAACACTGAAGCTTTCTTT CASSLGVSWGPNTEAFF
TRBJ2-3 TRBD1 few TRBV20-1 TGCAGTGCTATAGACAGGGGGCTTGGAGATACGCAGTATTTT CSAIDRGLGDTQYF
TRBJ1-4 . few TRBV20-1 TGCAGTGCTATGGGGGGCGCTGGTAATGAAAAACTGTTTTTT CSAMGGAGNEKLFF
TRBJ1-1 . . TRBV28 TGTGCCAGCAGTCCTTTGGGAGGGGAGAACACTGAAGCTTTCTTT CASSPLGGENTEAFF
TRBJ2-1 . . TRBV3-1 TGTGCCAGCAGCCAGGACGAGATGTACAATGAGCAGTTCTTC CASSQDEMYNEQFF
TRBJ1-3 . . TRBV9 TGTGCCAGCAGCGTAGGAGGGGGGGAAAACACCATATATTTT CASSVGGGENTIYF
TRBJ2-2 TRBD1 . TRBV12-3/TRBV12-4 TGTGCCAGCAGTTGGACAGGGTACACCGGGGAGCTGTTTTTT CASSWTGYTGELFF
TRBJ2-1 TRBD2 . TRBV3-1 TGTGCCAGCAGCCAAGGACTCGGGACTATCAATGAGCAGTTCTTC CASSQGLGTINEQFF
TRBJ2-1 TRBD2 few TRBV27 TGTGCCAGCACCTTGCGGGGGGCCGCCTACAATGAGCAGTTCTTC CASTLRGAAYNEQFF
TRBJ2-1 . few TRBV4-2 TGTGCCAGCAGCCAAGACTGGGACTTCAATGAGCAGTTCTTC CASSQDWDFNEQFF
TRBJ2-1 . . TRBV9 TGTGCCAGCAGCGTAGCCGGACAAAACAATGAGCAGTTCTTC CASSVAGQNNEQFF
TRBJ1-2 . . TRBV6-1 TGTGCCAGCAGTAAAGGGGTGGGGGATGGCTACACCTTC CASSKGVGDGYTF
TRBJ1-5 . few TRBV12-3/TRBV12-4 TGTGCCAGCTGCCGGATAAATCAGCCCCAGCATTTT CASCRINQPQHF
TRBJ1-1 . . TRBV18 TGTGCCAGCTCACCGGACATCTCCAACACTGAAGCTTTCTTT CASSPDISNTEAFF
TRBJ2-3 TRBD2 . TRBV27 TGTGCCAGCAGTCCCAGGACTAGCGGGGCAGATACGCAGTATTTT CASSPRTSGADTQYF
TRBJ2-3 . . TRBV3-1 TGTGCCAGCAGGTCGAGGGCTAGCGCTAACCGCGGGGCAGATACGCAGTATTTT CASRSRASANRGADTQYF
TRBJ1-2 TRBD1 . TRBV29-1 TGCAGCGTCCCGGGACAGGGAAACTATGGCTACACCTTC CSVPGQGNYGYTF
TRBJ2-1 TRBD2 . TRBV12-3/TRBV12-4 TGTGCCAGCAGTCCCAGAACTAGCGGGGGGGAGCAGTTCTTC CASSPRTSGGEQFF
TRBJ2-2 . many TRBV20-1 TGCAGTGCGGCCCGGAGGGCCTCAACCGGGGAGCTGTTTTTT CSAARRASTGELFF
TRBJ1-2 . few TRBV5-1 TGCGCCAGCAGCTTGGAGTCGGTCGGAGGGAGCTATGGCTACACCTTC CASSLESVGGSYGYTF
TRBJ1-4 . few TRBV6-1 TGTGCCAGCAGTCGATGGGCCTCAAATGAAAAACTGTTTTTT CASSRWASNEKLFF
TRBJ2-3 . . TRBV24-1 TGTGCCACCAGTGACCGTCGACAGGACTTCACAGATACGCAGTATTTT CATSDRRQDFTDTQYF
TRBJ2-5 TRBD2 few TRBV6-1 TGTGCCAGCAGCCCTGTTTCCCTAGCGGGAAGAGAGACCCAGTACTTC CASSPVSLAGRETQYF
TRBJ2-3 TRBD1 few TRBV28 TGTGCCAGCAGTTTTCTGGACAGGGTAGGACCAACAGATACGCAGTATTTT CASSFLDRVGPTDTQYF
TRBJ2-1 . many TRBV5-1 TGCGCCAGCAGCCGGGGGACAGCCGCTCGCACAAACAATGAGCAGTTCTTC CASSRGTAARTNNEQFF
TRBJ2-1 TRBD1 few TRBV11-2 TGTGCCAGCAGAGCCGGTGGGACAGGGAGCATCAATGAGCAGTTCTTC CASRAGGTGSINEQFF
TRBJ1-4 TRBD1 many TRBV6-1 TGTGCCAGCAGGGGATTAAGGACAGGGTCAAATGAAAAACTGTTTTTT CASRGLRTGSNEKLFF
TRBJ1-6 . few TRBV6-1 TGTGCCAGCACCCCAGGGCGGGATACAGGCGGAAATAATTCACCCCTCCACTTT CASTPGRDTGGNNSPLHF
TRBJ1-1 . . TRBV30 TGTGCCTGGGTGCGGGGACATTGGAACACTGAAGCTTTCTTT CAWVRGHWNTEAFF
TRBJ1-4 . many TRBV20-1 TGCAGTGCCCGGGGGGGGTTTAATGAAAAACTGTTTTTT CSARGGFNEKLFF
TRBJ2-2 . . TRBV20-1 TGCAGTGCTAGCGATGGCGCCCCGAACACCGGGGAGCTGTTTTTT CSASDGAPNTGELFF
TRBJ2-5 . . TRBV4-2 TGTGCCAGCAGCCAAGATCCTGGGGGGCTGAAGACCCAGTACTTC CASSQDPGGLKTQYF
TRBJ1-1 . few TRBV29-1 TGCAGCGTTGAAGATCCTGGGGGGCAGGGCACTGAAGCTTTCTTT CSVEDPGGQGTEAFF
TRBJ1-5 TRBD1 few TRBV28 TGTGCCAGCAGACGACAGGGGCGGACCAATCAGCCCCAGCATTTT CASRRQGRTNQPQHF
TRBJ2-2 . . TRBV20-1 TGCAGTGCTAGGCTGCAAAACACCGGGGAGCTGTTTTTT CSARLQNTGELFF
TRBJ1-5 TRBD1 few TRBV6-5 TGTGCCAGCAGTTACAGGGGGCGGATTCAGCCCCAGCATTTT CASSYRGRIQPQHF